A single sample is the source of the 27 T cell receptor beta chains below, sequenced in a study of glioma-infiltrating T cells after dendritic cell vaccination. Sequencing was performed with immunoSEQ multiplex PCR; in TCRdb, only in-frame clones are kept and a portion is missing. The sample carries about 99,000 clones, roughly 80% recorded once. This specimen was blood, taken before dendritic cell vaccination. These receptors originate from a human donor with glioblastoma.

This clone was counted ten times or more. This chain joins TRBV19 and TRBJ1-1; the D is unclear. The CDR3 has 14 residues. The ends were cut back, 5 bases at V and 2 bases at J, with 12 bases in the middle. The germline CDR1 and CDR2 sequences are LNHDA and SQIVND (reference sequence). The CDR3 coding sequence is TGTGCCAGTAGTGTAAACAGTGATAACACTGAAGCTTTCTTT. Its protein is CASSVNSDNTEAFF.

Only a few counts were recorded for this clone. This chain joins TRBV7-9 and TRBJ1-3; no definite D call. CDR3 size: 15 residues. Germline CDR1 is SEHNR and CDR2 is FQNEAQ (reference sequence). V lost 5 bases and J lost 1, with 12 bases in between. In DNA, the CDR3 is TGTGCCAGCAGCCTATCGGCAGGATCTGGAAACACCATATATTTT. The encoded protein is CASSLSAGSGNTIYF. Using reference TRBV7-9 and TRBJ1-3 for the parts outside the CDR3, the full variable domain is DTGVSQNPRHKITKRGQNVTFRCDPISEHNRLYWYRQTLGQGPEFLTYFQNEAQLEKSRLLSDRFSAERPKGSFSTLEIQRTEQGDSAMYLCASSLSAGSGNTIYFGEGSWLTVV.

The rearrangement uses TRBV9 and TRBJ2-1; TRBD1 matches at 9 bases. With 7 bases clipped from V and 4 bases from J, the junction kept 6 bases outside the gene matches. CDR1 and CDR2 from the germline V gene are SGDLS and YYNGEE. The CDR3 sequence is 14 residues long. The CDR3 sequence is CASEGGQGYNEQFF. The CDR3 DNA reads TGTGCCAGCGAAGGGGGACAGGGTTACAATGAGCAGTTCTTC.

This chain joins TRBV2 and TRBJ2-5; TRBD2 matches at 9 bases. J lost 1 base, V lost 7 bases, and 10 bases had no gene match. Per the germline V gene, CDR1 is SNHLY and CDR2 is FYNNEI. This CDR3 contains 16 residues. The CDR3 bases are TGTGCCAGCACCCTCTTAGCGGGGGCCCCCCAAGAGACCCAGTACTTC. Its protein product is CASTLLAGAPQETQYF.

This rearrangement joins TRBV5-1 to TRBJ2-5; D may be TRBD2 (7 bases). CDR3 length equals 15 residues. V lost 1 base and J lost 4, with 14 bases in between. CDR1 SGHRS and CDR2 YFSETQ come from the germline V gene. The CDR3 region is CASSLSRGARETQYF. The CDR3, as DNA: TGCGCCAGCAGCTTGTCTCGGGGGGCGAGAGAGACCCAGTACTTC.

The rearrangement joins TRBV7-9 to TRBJ2-7; D is unresolved. Per the germline V gene, CDR1 is SEHNR and CDR2 is FQNEAQ (reference sequence). The CDR3 is 15 amino acids. Trimming took 0 bases from V and 7 from J, leaving 16 bases between them. As DNA, the CDR3 is TGTGCCAGCAGCTTAGCGCAATCATGGGCTCGGGAGCAGTACTTC. This encodes CASSLAQSWAREQYF. Looking up the rest from reference TRBV7-9 and TRBJ2-7 gives the full variable domain: DTGVSQNPRHKITKRGQNVTFRCDPISEHNRLYWYRQTLGQGPEFLTYFQNEAQLEKSRLLSDRFSAERPKGSFSTLEIQRTEQGDSAMYLCASSLAQSWAREQYFGPGTRLTVT.

This chain joins TRBV29-1 and TRBJ1-5; possible D gene TRBD1, 5 bases. Germline V gene lookup returns CDR1 SQVTM and CDR2 ANQGSEA. The CDR3 has 15 residues. V was shortened by 5 bases and J by 1 base, with 15 bases between the two germline ends. For the CDR3, the DNA is TGCAGCGTTCCTGTGGGGCAGGGAAGCAATCAGCCCCAGCATTTT. It specifies CSVPVGQGSNQPQHF. Using reference TRBV29-1 and TRBJ1-5 for the parts outside the CDR3, the full variable domain is SAVISQKPSRDICQRGTSLTIQCQVDSQVTMMFWYRQQPGQSLTLIATANQGSEATYESGFVIDKFPISRPNLTFSTLTVSNMSPEDSSIYLCSVPVGQGSNQPQHFGDGTRLSIL.

This chain uses TRBV30 with TRBJ2-5, with D hard to call. The ends were cut back, 0 bases at V and 2 bases at J, with 7 bases in the middle. Germline V gene data show CDR1 as GTSNPN and CDR2 as SVGIG (reference sequence). The CDR3 covers 13 residues. Written as DNA, the CDR3 is TGTGCCTGGAGTGTACAGATTCAAGAGACCCAGTACTTC. It translates to CAWSVQIQETQYF.

The genes are TRBV18 and TRBJ1-3; 12 bases agree with TRBD1. Germline V gene data show CDR1 as KGHSH and CDR2 as LQKENI. Trimming cost V 4 bases and J 1 base; bases outside gene matches: 8. This CDR3 comprises 18 residues. CDR3 sequence: CASSQTGQGAESGNTIYF. The CDR3 nucleotides are TGTGCCAGCTCACAAACGGGACAGGGGGCTGAATCTGGAAACACCATATATTTT.

V gene TRBV6-1 combines with J gene TRBJ1-1; TRBD1 aligns across 8 bases. The CDR3 has 14 amino acids. The junction had 5 bases not matched to a gene; V was cut back by 7 bases and J by 1 base. Germline V gives CDR1 MNHNS, CDR2 SASEGT. This CDR3 reads CASTEGTGNTEAFF. CDR3 nucleotide sequence: TGTGCCAGCACGGAAGGGACAGGGAACACTGAAGCTTTCTTT.

The genes are TRBV5-1 and TRBJ2-1; 9 bases match TRBD2. The CDR3 consists of 16 residues. Trimming at V came to 4 bases and at J to 2 bases, leaving 7 bases not matched to a gene. Germline assignment: CDR1 SGHRS and CDR2 YFSETQ. CDR3 protein: CASSLNGLATYNEQFF. CDR3 coding DNA: TGCGCCAGCAGCCTTAACGGACTAGCGACCTACAATGAGCAGTTCTTC.

In its sample, this clone was seen a few times. The chain recombines TRBV10-3 with TRBJ1-1; D may be TRBD1 (5 bases). V lost 4 bases and J lost 4, with 13 bases in between. CDR1 is ENHRY, CDR2 SYGVKD, per germline. CDR3 size: 14 residues. The CDR3 DNA sequence: TGTGCCATCAGTGCCGGGCGGAGGGGCACTGAAGCTTTCTTT. This encodes CAISAGRRGTEAFF.

The chain has TRBV6-1 and TRBJ1-4, with D tentatively TRBD1 (5 bases). This CDR3 comprises 15 residues. Germline-derived CDR1 and CDR2 are MNHNS and SASEGT. The germline V and J ends were trimmed by 3 bases and 7 bases, with 15 bases remaining between them. The CDR3 DNA reads as TGTGCCAGCAGTGACCTGGGGGGGAGCCCTGAAAAACTGTTTTTT. It is translated as CASSDLGGSPEKLFF.

The chain's CDR3 is CASSWAGTGYSYEQYF. DNA for the CDR3: TGTGCCAGCAGCTGGGCCGGGACAGGGTACTCCTACGAGCAGTACTTC. V usage is TRBV7-9 and J usage is TRBJ2-7; 9 bases line up with TRBD1. Trimming at V came to 4 bases and at J to 0 bases, leaving 7 bases not matched to a gene. Germline V CDR1 and CDR2: SEHNR, FQNEAQ (reference sequence). The CDR3 covers 16 residues.

This clone was observed a handful of times. The chain uses TRBV21-1 and TRBJ1-5. TRBV21-1 counts as a pseudogene. The CDR3 sequence is 18 residues long. This chain's CDR3 is CASSSIGAGRAGYQPQHF. In nucleotides, the CDR3 is TGTGCCAGCAGCAGTATCGGAGCGGGAAGGGCGGGTTATCAGCCCCAGCATTTT.

This sequence joins TRBV4-3 and TRBJ2-7, with 8 bases that match TRBD1. Germline trimming cut 1 base from V and 2 bases from J; bases unmatched to any gene: 7. The CDR3 runs 16 residues. Germline values: CDR1 LGHNA, CDR2 YSLEER. CDR3 amino acids: CASSQGPGTGAYEQYF. In DNA form, the CDR3 reads TGCGCCAGCAGCCAAGGCCCCGGGACAGGAGCCTACGAGCAGTACTTC.

The rearrangement links TRBV5-4 to TRBJ1-2; D is unclear. CDR1 and CDR2 (germline): SGHNT, YYREEE (reference sequence). The ends were cut back, 9 bases at V and 6 bases at J, with 21 bases in the middle. This CDR3 is built from 14 residues. As DNA, the CDR3 is TGTGCCACCCAAGAGGTTGTACGGATGGATGGCTACACCTTC. It encodes CATQEVVRMDGYTF.

J is TRBJ1-1 and V is TRBV5-1; D is possibly TRBD1 (5 bases). This CDR3 is built from 15 residues. From germline, CDR1 is SGHRS and CDR2 YFSETQ. With 4 bases removed from V and 5 bases from J, the gap between germline ends came to 18 bases. The CDR3 nucleotides are TGCGCCAGCAGCGGTTCGGGGGGAGAAGGGACTGAAGCTTTCTTT. This translates into CASSGSGGEGTEAFF.

The chain uses TRBV6-4 and TRBJ2-1; no clear D. Trimming removed 5 bases from V and 1 base from J, with 6 bases in between. The CDR3 has 13 residues. Germline V gene lookup returns CDR1 MRHNA and CDR2 SNTAGT. CDR3 sequence reads: CASSSRSYNEQFF. CDR3 coding DNA: TGTGCCAGCAGTTCCAGGTCCTACAATGAGCAGTTCTTC.

In DNA form, the CDR3 reads TGTGCCAGCAGTTACGCCAGGGGATATTCCTCTGGGGCCAACGTCCTGACTTTC. Protein sequence: CASSYARGYSSGANVLTF. The chain recombines TRBV6-8 with TRBJ2-6, with a weak D call TRBD1 (6 bases). Looked up from germline, CDR1 is MNHGY and CDR2 is SAAAGT. The CDR3 covers 18 residues. Trimming shortened V by 2 bases and J by 0 bases, and 14 bases separated the two germline ends.

The chain combines TRBV7-9 with TRBJ1-1; D is unclear. V was trimmed by 2 bases and J by 0 bases, leaving 7 bases between them. The CDR3 runs 14 residues. Per the germline V gene, CDR1 is SEHNR and CDR2 is FQNEAQ (reference sequence). In DNA, the CDR3 is TGTGCCAGCAGCTTACTGGGAGTGAACACTGAAGCTTTCTTT. It yields the protein CASSLLGVNTEAFF.

The genes are TRBV6-4 and TRBJ2-3; 8 bases line up with TRBD2. The junction had 0 bases not matched to a gene; V was cut back by 0 bases and J by 4 bases. In germline, CDR1 is MRHNA, CDR2 SNTAGT. The CDR3 consists of 14 residues. CDR3 sequence reads: CASSDSSGADTQYF. The CDR3 DNA sequence: TGTGCCAGCAGTGACTCTAGCGGGGCAGATACGCAGTATTTT.

CDR3 in amino acids: CASSLNQGVWTEAFF. CDR3 DNA: TGCGCCAGCAGCTTGAATCAGGGGGTGTGGACTGAAGCTTTCTTT. The chain carries TRBV5-1 and TRBJ1-1; the match to TRBD1 covers 7 bases. The J segment lost 5 bases and the V segment lost 1 base, leaving 8 bases of the junction unmatched. CDR1 is SGHRS and CDR2 is YFSETQ in the germline V gene. The length of the CDR3 is 15 residues.

V is TRBV30 and J is TRBJ2-5; 11 bases fit TRBD1. V shed 5 bases, J shed 2 bases, and the junction held 4 bases outside the gene matches. There are 14 residues in the CDR3. Germline V lookup: CDR1 GTSNPN, CDR2 SVGIG (reference sequence). CDR3 sequence reads: CAWGGQGVQETQYF. In DNA, the CDR3 is TGTGCCTGGGGGGGACAGGGGGTTCAAGAGACCCAGTACTTC.

The chain joins TRBV4-3 to TRBJ1-1; possible D gene TRBD1, 5 bases. The V end was cut by 7 bases, the J end by 7 bases, with 10 bases between. CDR3 size: 11 residues. Germline V gene lookup returns CDR1 LGHNA and CDR2 YSLEER. CDR3 nucleotide sequence: TGCGCCAGCACGTGGGGGGATGAAGCTTTCTTT. Amino acid sequence: CASTWGDEAFF.

This sequence joins TRBV7-9 and TRBJ1-4, with a tentative D call TRBD1 (5 bases). CDR1 and CDR2 from the germline V gene are SEHNR and FQNEAQ (reference sequence). This CDR3 has 12 residues. The V and J ends lost 1 base and 12 bases respectively, with 9 bases between them. The CDR3 coding sequence is TGTGCCAGCAGCTTAGGAGGCAGGGAACTGTTTTTT. Protein: CASSLGGRELFF. The full variable domain, completed using reference TRBV7-9 and TRBJ1-4, is DTGVSQNPRHKITKRGQNVTFRCDPISEHNRLYWYRQTLGQGPEFLTYFQNEAQLEKSRLLSDRFSAERPKGSFSTLEIQRTEQGDSAMYLCASSLGGRELFFGSGTQLSVL.

The CDR3 DNA is TGTGCCAGCTCCCTCTCCCAGGGGGGCAATCAGCCCCAGCATTTT. Its translation: CASSLSQGGNQPQHF. The gene calls are TRBV18 and TRBJ1-5; TRBD1 matches 7 bases. V lost 6 bases, J lost 2 bases, and 7 bases stayed unmatched. From germline, CDR1 is KGHSH and CDR2 LQKENI. CDR3 length: 15 amino acids.